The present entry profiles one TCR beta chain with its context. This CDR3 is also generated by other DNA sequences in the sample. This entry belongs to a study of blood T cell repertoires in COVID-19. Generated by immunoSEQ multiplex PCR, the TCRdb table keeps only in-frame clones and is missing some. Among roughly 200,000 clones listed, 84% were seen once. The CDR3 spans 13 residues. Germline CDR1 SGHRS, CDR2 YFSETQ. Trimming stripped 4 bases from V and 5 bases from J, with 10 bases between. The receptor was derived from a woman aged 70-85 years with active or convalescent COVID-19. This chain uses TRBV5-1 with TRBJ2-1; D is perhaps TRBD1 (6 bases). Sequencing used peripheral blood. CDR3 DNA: TGCGCCAGCAGCCTGGACAGAAACAATGAGCAGTTCTTC. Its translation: CASSLDRNNEQFF.